This T cell receptor (beta chain) was sequenced for a study of cytomegalovirus exposure and HLA in healthy donors. In the PCR, 60 Vbeta and 13 Jbeta primers were used. The table came from immunoSEQ multiplex PCR; TCRdb's copy has only in-frame clones and leaves some out. The specimen's table records about 170,000 clones. The CDR3 runs to 13 residues. Per germline, CDR1 KGHSH and CDR2 LQKENI. Trimming cost V 2 bases and J 1 base, with 4 bases left between them. This clonotype was sampled from a woman aged 18 to 35 in good health and CMV-seropositive. This chain connects TRBV18 to TRBJ2-3; D gene unclear. Sequenced sample: PBMCs. This CDR3 is CASSPTGTDTQYF. The CDR3 DNA follows: TGTGCCAGCTCACCAACAGGCACAGATACGCAGTATTTT. Looking up the rest from reference TRBV18 and TRBJ2-3 gives the full variable domain: NAGVMQNPRHLVRRRGQEARLRCSPMKGHSHVYWYRQLPEEGLKFMVYLQKENIIDESGMPKERFSAEFPKEGPSILRIQQVVRGDSAAYFCASSPTGTDTQYFGPGTRLTVL.